The 22 T cell receptor beta chains given below trace back to one sample, sequenced in a study of blood T cells in healthy people across ages. The use of a sample-barcoded 5' primer and a J-beta primer mix characterized a second PCR of roughly 7 to 12 cycles. From the 5' RACE reads, TCRdb called clonotypes with MiXCR, one entry per CDR3 protein. The sample carries roughly 2 million distinct CDR3 sequences, around 50% recorded once. Specimen: blood. The receptors shown here come from a woman aged 40 to 50 in good health.

The chain couples TRBV28 to TRBJ2-5; TRBD1 agrees at 7 bases. The germline CDR1 and CDR2 sequences are MDHEN and SYDVKM. After removal of 6 bases from V and 11 bases from J, the junction contained 12 bases not matched to a gene. This CDR3 has 13 residues. The CDR3 DNA is TGTGCCAGCAGAATACTGAACAGGGGTGAGCAGTACTTC. Translated: CASRILNRGEQYF.

This chain joins TRBV15 and TRBJ2-3, with D perhaps TRBD2 (6 bases). The germline gives CDR1 LNHNV, CDR2 YYDKDF (reference sequence). The CDR3 consists of 15 residues. V shed 0 bases and J shed 2 bases, with 9 bases lying between them. The CDR3, as DNA: TGTGCCACCAGCAGAGAGAGGACTACCACAGATACGCAGTATTTT. Translated, it gives CATSRERTTTDTQYF.

This chain joins TRBV4-1 and TRBJ1-2; unclear D gene. The germline gives CDR1 MGHRA, CDR2 YSYEKL. The CDR3 is made up of 13 amino acids. V lost 2 bases and J 8 bases, leaving 12 bases between the germline ends. CDR3 in amino acids: CASSQIGIYGYTF. CDR3 sequence (DNA): TGCGCCAGCAGCCAAATAGGCATTTACGGCTACACCTTC.

The chain couples TRBV7-8 to TRBJ2-7, with 7 bases aligning to TRBD1. With 5 bases clipped from V and 6 bases from J, the junction kept 4 bases outside the gene matches. This CDR3 region has 12 residues. Germline loops: CDR1 SGHVS, CDR2 FQNEAQ. The CDR3: CASSGTDGEQYF. The CDR3 coding sequence is TGTGCCAGCAGCGGGACAGATGGCGAGCAGTACTTC.

The chain recombines TRBV6-6 with TRBJ2-1; D gene unclear. The CDR3 sequence is 15 residues long. Trimming took 2 bases from V and 3 from J, leaving 11 bases between them. CDR1 and CDR2 (germline): MNHNY, SVGAGI (reference sequence). The CDR3 DNA sequence: TGTGCCAGCAGTTACGGAGCAGCTAGCTACAATGAGCAGTTCTTC. As protein: CASSYGAASYNEQFF.

V gene TRBV10-3 combines with J gene TRBJ2-5, with a possible D match to TRBD2 (7 bases). In germline, CDR1 is ENHRY, CDR2 SYGVKD. This CDR3 contains 14 residues. V was pared by 4 bases and J by 11 bases, with 20 bases between. The CDR3 DNA is TGTGCCATCAGTGGGAGGGGGGGACTAAATGAGCAGTACTTC. Its translation: CAISGRGGLNEQYF.

The chain combines TRBV20-1 with TRBJ1-1; D remains unclear. The CDR3 extends over 15 amino acids. Germline V gene lookup returns CDR1 DFQATT and CDR2 SNEGSKA (reference sequence). V gave up 0 bases and J gave up 0 bases, with 11 bases separating them. In DNA, the CDR3 is TGCAGTGCTAGAGATCGTGGCGTTGTGAACACTGAAGCTTTCTTT. It is translated as CSARDRGVVNTEAFF.

This clonotype has only a few counts. V usage is TRBV25-1 and J usage is TRBJ2-7; TRBD2 might be the D (6 bases). The CDR3 has 15 amino acids. V lost 3 bases and J lost 0, with 12 bases in between. Germline CDR1 MGHDK, CDR2 SYGVNS. The CDR3: CASSDAGKSSYEQYF. Here the CDR3 DNA reads TGTGCCAGCAGTGACGCGGGGAAAAGCTCCTACGAGCAGTACTTC.

V gene TRBV6-2 or TRBV6-3 combines with J gene TRBJ1-1, with 9 nucleotides matching TRBD1. V lost 5 bases to trimming and J lost 5 bases; unmatched junction nucleotides: 9. This CDR3 region has 15 residues. Looked up from germline, CDR1 is MNHEY and CDR2 is SVGEGT. Here the CDR3 DNA reads TGTGCCAGCAGTCCCCGACAGGGGGACAAGACTGAAGCTTTCTTT. Its translation: CASSPRQGDKTEAFF.

The V call is TRBV4-3, the J call TRBJ1-2; D is perhaps TRBD1 (5 bases). This CDR3 contains 13 residues. Germline loops: CDR1 LGHNA, CDR2 YSLEER. V was trimmed by 1 base and J by 8 bases, leaving 11 bases between them. CDR3 in DNA: TGCGCCAGCAGCCAAGGGGACTTGGGCGGCTACACCTTC. This translates into CASSQGDLGGYTF.

CDR3 sequence reads: CSVEPGNLETQYF. DNA of the CDR3: TGCAGCGTTGAACCGGGAAACCTAGAGACCCAGTACTTC. The V call is TRBV29-1, the J call TRBJ2-5, with D possibly TRBD2 on 5 matching bases. CDR3 length: 13 residues. Trimming took off 2 bases at V and 4 bases at J, with 11 bases between the two ends. In germline, CDR1 is SQVTM, CDR2 ANQGSEA.

A few counts support this clonotype. The chain couples TRBV7-2 to TRBJ2-1, with TRBD2 as a possible D gene (6 bases). CDR3 length equals 18 residues. V was cut by 5 bases and J by 2 bases, with 22 bases left in between. The germline V gene encodes CDR1 SGHTA and CDR2 FQGNSA. CDR3 sequence: CASSIPPPGLGPYNEQFF. The CDR3 coding sequence is TGTGCCAGCAGCATACCCCCTCCGGGACTGGGCCCCTACAATGAGCAGTTCTTC. Combining the CDR3 with reference TRBV7-2 and TRBJ2-1 gives the whole variable domain GAGVSQSPSNKVTEKGKDVELRCDPISGHTALYWYRQSLGQGLEFLIYFQGNSAPDKSGLPSDRFSAERTGGSVSTLTIQRTQQEDSAVYLCASSIPPPGLGPYNEQFFGPGTRLTVL.

This clonotype was found a few times. The rearrangement uses TRBV5-1 and TRBJ1-4; perhaps TRBD1 as D (5 bases). The CDR3 consists of 13 residues. Trimming took 4 bases from V and 6 from J, leaving 10 bases between them. The germline gives CDR1 SGHRS, CDR2 YFSETQ. CDR3 coding DNA: TGCGCCAGCAGCCGACGGGGGGATGAAAAACTGTTTTTT. Translating gives CASSRRGDEKLFF.

The rearrangement uses TRBV19 and TRBJ2-7; no firm D call. TRBJ2-5 explains the end of the DNA better; the J call may be wrong. Germline CDR1 LNHDA, CDR2 SQIVND (reference sequence). The CDR3 contains 13 residues. CDR3 nucleotides: TGTGCCAGTAGTTCGACTCACTCGGAGACCCAGTACTTC. This translates into CASSSTHSETQYF.

This clonotype came up a few times. V gene TRBV7-2 combines with J gene TRBJ2-3; 13 nucleotides line up with TRBD2. The CDR3 contains 14 residues. Germline V gene data show CDR1 as SGHTA and CDR2 as FQGNSA. The junction had 9 bases not matched to a gene; V was cut back by 10 bases and J by 8 bases. CDR3 in amino acids: CATKTSGGRGTQYF. CDR3 DNA sequence: TGTGCCACCAAGACTAGCGGGGGGCGGGGTACGCAGTATTTT. The full variable domain, its missing parts supplied by reference TRBV7-2 and TRBJ2-3, is GAGVSQSPSNKVTEKGKDVELRCDPISGHTALYWYRQSLGQGLEFLIYFQGNSAPDKSGLPSDRFSAERTGGSVSTLTIQRTQQEDSAVYLCATKTSGGRGTQYFGPGTRLTVL.

A single count supports this clonotype. V usage is TRBV6-2 or TRBV6-3 and J usage is TRBJ2-7; perhaps TRBD1 as D (6 bases). CDR1 and CDR2 (germline): MNHEY, SVGEGT. The CDR3 is made up of 12 amino acids. V was trimmed by 10 bases and J by 1 base, leaving 11 bases between them. The CDR3 protein is CAIGTGSYEQYF. For the CDR3, the DNA is TGTGCCATAGGAACAGGGTCCTACGAGCAGTACTTC.

The chain recombines TRBV5-5 with TRBJ2-7, with D perhaps matching TRBD2 (5 bases). V was clipped by 4 bases and J by 7 bases, with 24 bases between them. CDR3 length: 16 amino acids. Germline CDR1 reads SGHKS; CDR2 reads YYEKEE (reference sequence). The CDR3 sequence is CASSRRPSDLYNEQYF. In DNA form, the CDR3 reads TGTGCCAGCAGCCGGAGGCCCAGTGACCTTTACAATGAGCAGTACTTC.

The CDR3 is CASSNPGESLTQYF. CDR3 bases: TGTGCCAGCAGCAATCCGGGGGAAAGCCTCACGCAGTATTTT. The chain links TRBV7-2 to TRBJ2-3; D possibly corresponds to TRBD2 (6 bases). The CDR3 covers 14 residues. Germline V gene data show CDR1 as SGHTA and CDR2 as FQGNSA. V was pared by 5 bases and J by 9 bases, with 18 bases between.

This sequence joins TRBV29-1 and TRBJ2-7; 9 bases map to TRBD2. This CDR3 comprises 16 residues. V trimming: 2 bases; J trimming: 7 bases; junction bases outside the gene matches: 15. The germline CDR1 and CDR2 sequences are SQVTM and ANQGSEA. The CDR3 DNA reads as TGCAGCGTTGAAAGACGGGTAGGTCTAGCGGGGCCTGAGCAGTACTTC. Translation gives CSVERRVGLAGPEQYF.

The chain employs TRBV19 and TRBJ2-1; 11 nucleotides agree with TRBD1. From germline, CDR1 is LNHDA and CDR2 SQIVND (reference sequence). Trimming at V came to 3 bases and at J to 13 bases, leaving 11 bases not matched to a gene. CDR3 length: 15 residues. The CDR3 DNA follows: TGTGCCAGTAGTATTCGGACAGGGGGCGGAACCCCTCAGTTCTTC. Its protein product is CASSIRTGGGTPQFF.

As for this clonotype: At one end the junction does not follow the germline gene, possibly because of a read error. The rearrangement links TRBV7-2 to TRBJ2-5; TRBD2 agrees at 10 bases. The germline gives CDR1 SGHTA, CDR2 FQGNSA. This CDR3 region has 16 residues. The CDR3 reads CVSSFLAGAVQETQYF. CDR3 bases: TGTGTCAGCAGCTTCCTAGCGGGGGCCGTCCAAGAGACCCAGTACTTC.

This clonotype came up a few times. V and J are TRBV20-1 and TRBJ2-5; D is perhaps TRBD2 (7 bases). In germline, CDR1 is DFQATT, CDR2 SNEGSKA (reference sequence). Deletions cut 0 bases from V and 4 bases from J, with 15 bases between. CDR3 size: 15 residues. The CDR3, as DNA: TGCAGTGCTAGAGATGGGGATAGGGGGGGAGAGACCCAGTACTTC. Translating it yields CSARDGDRGGETQYF.